A selection of T cell receptor beta chains follows, all from one sample in a study of T cell repertoires in cytomegalovirus infection. MiXCR, applied by TCRdb to the reads, yields one record per CDR3 protein. Among approximately 490,000 distinct CDR3 sequences listed, roughly 12% were seen once. The source material was PBMCs. All receptors come from a human donor in good health (CMV status not recorded). Some clones in this sample may be carry-over from other donors' samples. CDR3s include the opening cysteine and the closing phenylalanine or tryptophan. D genes are given only for firm matches. Expanded clones get a size class; other rows say once, few or many, or leave the size out.

clone_size: many
d_call: -
v_call: TRBV28
j_call: TRBJ1-2
cdr3_aa: CASRGDGNYGYTF
cdr3_nt: TGTGCCAGCAGGGGGGACGGCAACTATGGCTACACCTTC

clone_size: -
d_call: TRBD1
v_call: TRBV19
j_call: TRBJ1-2
cdr3_aa: CASMMEQGLAGGYTF
cdr3_nt: TGTGCCAGTATGATGGAACAGGGGCTTGCTGGTGGCTACACCTTC

clone_size: few
d_call: -
v_call: TRBV11-2
j_call: TRBJ2-7
cdr3_aa: CASSSLRGGSYEQYF
cdr3_nt: TGTGCCAGCAGCTCCCTTAGAGGGGGGTCCTACGAGCAGTACTTC

clone_size: few
d_call: TRBD1
v_call: TRBV29-1
j_call: TRBJ1-3
cdr3_aa: CSVRTGGNTIYF
cdr3_nt: TGCAGCGTCCGGACAGGGGGAAACACCATATATTTT

clone_size: -
d_call: -
v_call: TRBV29-1
j_call: TRBJ2-3
cdr3_aa: CSSRKQHTDTQYF
cdr3_nt: TGCAGTTCCAGGAAGCAACACACAGATACGCAGTATTTT

clone_size: many
d_call: TRBD2
v_call: TRBV28
j_call: TRBJ2-5
cdr3_aa: CASSPTIAGGQRTQYF
cdr3_nt: TGTGCCAGCAGTCCAACAATAGCGGGAGGGCAAAGGACCCAGTACTTC

clone_size: few
d_call: -
v_call: TRBV5-6
j_call: TRBJ1-4
cdr3_aa: CASSKTVEKLFF
cdr3_nt: TGTGCCAGCAGCAAAACCGTAGAAAAACTGTTTTTT

clone_size: many
d_call: TRBD1
v_call: TRBV12-3/TRBV12-4
j_call: TRBJ2-2
cdr3_aa: CASSDRGRTGELFF
cdr3_nt: TGTGCCAGCAGCGACAGGGGTCGCACCGGGGAGCTGTTTTTT

clone_size: many
d_call: -
v_call: TRBV7-9
j_call: TRBJ2-7
cdr3_aa: CASSANFYEQYF
cdr3_nt: TGTGCCAGCTCGGCAAACTTCTACGAGCAGTACTTC

clone_size: few
d_call: -
v_call: TRBV29-1
j_call: TRBJ2-1
cdr3_aa: CSVDSARTEQFF
cdr3_nt: TGCAGCGTTGACTCCGCCCGAACTGAGCAGTTCTTC

clone_size: -
d_call: -
v_call: TRBV6-5
j_call: TRBJ1-2
cdr3_aa: CASSYSKGVYGYTF
cdr3_nt: TGTGCCAGCAGTTACTCGAAAGGGGTCTATGGCTACACCTTC

clone_size: many
d_call: -
v_call: TRBV28
j_call: TRBJ1-2
cdr3_aa: CASSRQLHGYTF
cdr3_nt: TGTGCCAGCAGTCGACAGTTACATGGCTACACCTTC

clone_size: many
d_call: -
v_call: TRBV20-1
j_call: TRBJ1-1
cdr3_aa: CSARDQAGFTEAFF
cdr3_nt: TGCAGTGCTAGAGATCAGGCAGGGTTTACTGAAGCTTTCTTT

clone_size: many
d_call: TRBD1
v_call: TRBV7-2
j_call: TRBJ2-7
cdr3_aa: CASSLWDRGSNEQYF
cdr3_nt: TGTGCCAGCAGCTTATGGGACAGGGGGTCCAACGAGCAGTACTTC

clone_size: -
d_call: -
v_call: TRBV11-2
j_call: TRBJ2-1
cdr3_aa: CASSLSISGNEQFF
cdr3_nt: TGTGCCAGCAGCTTAAGTATTAGCGGCAATGAGCAGTTCTTC

clone_size: few
d_call: -
v_call: TRBV2
j_call: TRBJ2-3
cdr3_aa: CASSFRARTDTQYF
cdr3_nt: TGTGCCAGCAGCTTCCGGGCCCGCACAGATACGCAGTATTTT

clone_size: many
d_call: TRBD1
v_call: TRBV12-5
j_call: TRBJ2-2
cdr3_aa: CASGSPGQGFGELFF
cdr3_nt: TGTGCTAGTGGTTCGCCGGGACAGGGGTTCGGGGAGCTGTTTTTT

clone_size: many
d_call: TRBD2
v_call: TRBV5-1
j_call: TRBJ2-7
cdr3_aa: CASSLGRGGSEQYF
cdr3_nt: TGCGCCAGCAGCTTGGGACGGGGGGGATCCGAGCAGTACTTC

clone_size: many
d_call: TRBD2
v_call: TRBV7-3
j_call: TRBJ2-5
cdr3_aa: CASSTSTSGMGTQYF
cdr3_nt: TGTGCCAGCAGCACATCGACTAGCGGTATGGGGACCCAGTACTTC

clone_size: many
d_call: -
v_call: TRBV19
j_call: TRBJ2-7
cdr3_aa: CASSIYHGIYEQYF
cdr3_nt: TGTGCCAGTAGTATATATCATGGGATCTACGAGCAGTACTTC

clone_size: -
d_call: TRBD2
v_call: TRBV7-9
j_call: TRBJ2-7
cdr3_aa: CASSTGLAGVEEQYF
cdr3_nt: TGTGCCAGCAGCACCGGACTAGCGGGAGTTGAAGAGCAGTACTTC

clone_size: many
d_call: -
v_call: TRBV24-1
j_call: TRBJ2-1
cdr3_aa: CATSVLSGGSYNEQFF
cdr3_nt: TGTGCCACCAGTGTCCTCAGCGGAGGCTCCTACAATGAGCAGTTCTTC

clone_size: -
d_call: TRBD1
v_call: TRBV29-1
j_call: TRBJ1-4
cdr3_aa: CSVEEETGGEKLFF
cdr3_nt: TGCAGCGTTGAAGAAGAGACAGGGGGTGAAAAACTGTTTTTT

clone_size: -
d_call: TRBD1
v_call: TRBV5-1
j_call: TRBJ2-2
cdr3_aa: CASKTTGDTGELFF
cdr3_nt: TGCGCCAGTAAAACTACAGGGGACACCGGGGAGCTGTTTTTT

clone_size: few
d_call: TRBD2
v_call: TRBV5-1
j_call: TRBJ2-1
cdr3_aa: CASSPAGLGGEQFF
cdr3_nt: TGCGCCAGCAGCCCTGCAGGACTAGGTGGTGAGCAGTTCTTC

clone_size: many
d_call: -
v_call: TRBV12-3/TRBV12-4
j_call: TRBJ1-1
cdr3_aa: CASLGNLLGTEAFF
cdr3_nt: TGTGCCAGCCTTGGTAACCTCCTAGGGACTGAAGCTTTCTTT

clone_size: -
d_call: -
v_call: TRBV28
j_call: TRBJ2-7
cdr3_aa: CATGAGHGFYEQYF
cdr3_nt: TGTGCCACCGGGGCCGGACACGGATTCTACGAGCAGTACTTC

clone_size: -
d_call: -
v_call: TRBV28
j_call: TRBJ2-7
cdr3_aa: CASSQGSFSYEQYF
cdr3_nt: TGTGCCAGCAGTCAGGGGTCCTTCTCCTACGAGCAGTACTTC

clone_size: -
d_call: -
v_call: TRBV6-5
j_call: TRBJ1-1
cdr3_aa: CASSYSASSMNTEAFF
cdr3_nt: TGTGCCAGCAGTTACTCGGCAAGTAGCATGAACACTGAAGCTTTCTTT

clone_size: few
d_call: -
v_call: TRBV2
j_call: TRBJ2-7
cdr3_aa: CASSEGGVAYEQYF
cdr3_nt: TGTGCCAGCAGTGAAGGGGGGGTGGCCTACGAGCAGTACTTC

clone_size: -
d_call: -
v_call: TRBV5-5
j_call: TRBJ1-6
cdr3_aa: CASRQGSSYNSPLHF
cdr3_nt: TGTGCCAGCAGGCAGGGGAGCTCCTATAATTCACCCCTCCACTTT

clone_size: many
d_call: TRBD2
v_call: TRBV7-8
j_call: TRBJ2-3
cdr3_aa: CASSSRTSGSEAEYF
cdr3_nt: TGTGCCAGCAGCTCCCGGACTAGCGGGAGTGAAGCGGAGTATTTT

clone_size: many
d_call: -
v_call: TRBV14
j_call: TRBJ2-3
cdr3_aa: CASSQDQRDTQYF
cdr3_nt: TGTGCCAGCAGCCAAGATCAGCGGGATACGCAGTATTTT

clone_size: many
d_call: -
v_call: TRBV11-2
j_call: TRBJ2-5
cdr3_aa: CASSAQGWYQETQYF
cdr3_nt: TGTGCCAGCAGCGCTCAGGGGTGGTACCAAGAGACCCAGTACTTC

clone_size: many
d_call: TRBD1
v_call: TRBV15
j_call: TRBJ2-2
cdr3_aa: CATSRGGTGTGELFF
cdr3_nt: TGTGCCACCAGCAGAGGGGGGACAGGGACCGGGGAGCTGTTTTTT

clone_size: many
d_call: TRBD2
v_call: TRBV7-3
j_call: TRBJ2-1
cdr3_aa: CASSPGTRAPFYYNEQFF
cdr3_nt: TGTGCCAGCAGCCCTGGGACTAGGGCCCCGTTCTACTACAATGAGCAGTTCTTC

clone_size: many
d_call: TRBD2
v_call: TRBV6-6
j_call: TRBJ2-5
cdr3_aa: CASSYSKASGDIATQYF
cdr3_nt: TGTGCCAGCAGTTACAGCAAGGCTAGCGGGGACATCGCGACCCAGTACTTC

clone_size: many
d_call: -
v_call: TRBV10-3
j_call: TRBJ1-5
cdr3_aa: CAISDQTVENQPQHF
cdr3_nt: TGTGCCATCAGTGACCAGACAGTTGAAAATCAGCCCCAGCATTTT

clone_size: -
d_call: TRBD1
v_call: TRBV20-1
j_call: TRBJ2-1
cdr3_aa: CSARYGQGNEQFF
cdr3_nt: TGCAGTGCTAGATACGGACAGGGGAATGAGCAGTTCTTC